Shown below are 14 T cell receptor beta chains from a single sample sequenced in a study of blood T cell repertoires in COVID-19. Produced via immunoSEQ multiplex PCR; TCRdb's table is partial and in-frame only. This table has about 240,000 clones, approximately 84% appearing once. What was sequenced was PBMCs or T cells enriched from blood (not recorded which). Receptors were obtained from a woman aged 40 to 55 with acute COVID-19.

The CDR3 bases are TGTGCCAGCAGTTCCCAGGGAGGGGCACCCCTCCACTTT. This codes for CASSSQGGAPLHF. The chain links TRBV27 to TRBJ1-6, with D perhaps matching TRBD1 (5 bases). Trimming took 4 bases from V and 11 from J, leaving 12 bases between them. Germline V lookup: CDR1 MNHEY, CDR2 SMNVEV (reference sequence). The CDR3 is 13 amino acids.

The J gene is TRBJ2-7, the V gene TRBV24-1; 7 bases agree with TRBD2. The CDR3 consists of 16 residues. Germline trimming cut 1 base from V and 3 bases from J; bases unmatched to any gene: 8. In germline, CDR1 is KGHDR, CDR2 SFDVKD. The CDR3 DNA reads as TGTGCCACCAGTGATTTTTTGGCAGCGGGAAGCTACGAGCAGTACTTC. As protein: CATSDFLAAGSYEQYF.

J is TRBJ1-2 and V is TRBV5-1; TRBD1 is a possible D gene (6 bases). Deletions cut 4 bases from V and 2 bases from J, with 12 bases between. CDR3 length: 14 amino acids. Germline CDR1 and CDR2: SGHRS and YFSETQ. CDR3 DNA sequence: TGCGCCAGCAGCCCCCCCACAGGGAACTATGGCTACACCTTC. The encoded protein is CASSPPTGNYGYTF.

The chain carries TRBV14 and TRBJ1-1; 8 positions agree with TRBD1. CDR1 is SGHDN, CDR2 FVKESK, per germline. This CDR3 contains 13 residues. The V segment lost 5 bases and the J segment 8 bases; nucleotides outside the gene matches: 7. CDR3 sequence (DNA): TGTGCCAGCAGCTTAGGGACAGGCCCCGAAGCTTTCTTT. Its translation is CASSLGTGPEAFF. The full variable domain, completed using reference TRBV14 and TRBJ1-1, is EAGVTQFPSHSVIEKGQTVTLRCDPISGHDNLYWYRRVMGKEIKFLLHFVKESKQDESGMPNNRFLAERTGGTYSTLKVQPAELEDSGVYFCASSLGTGPEAFFGQGTRLTVV.

The genes are TRBV11-2 and TRBJ2-3; 12 nucleotides line up with TRBD2. The CDR3 is 16 residues long. The J segment lost 2 bases and the V segment lost 7 bases, leaving 7 bases of the junction unmatched. The V gene's germline CDR1 is SGHAT and CDR2 FQNNGV. DNA for the CDR3: TGTGCCAGCACCGAACGACTAGCGGGAGTCACAGATACGCAGTATTTT. Its protein is CASTERLAGVTDTQYF.

V usage is TRBV11-3 and J usage is TRBJ2-2, with D tentatively TRBD2 (6 bases). Trimming left V 0 bases short and J 7 bases short, with 15 bases between. Germline CDR1 SGHNT, CDR2 YENEEA. The CDR3 is 16 amino acids. Here the CDR3 reads CASSLETGGRGGELFF. DNA for the CDR3: TGTGCCAGCAGCTTAGAAACTGGTGGGCGGGGCGGGGAGCTGTTTTTT.

This clone came up once. The CDR3 reads CASSQLGTGVYEQYF. The CDR3 DNA reads as TGTGCCAGCAGCCAGCTAGGGACAGGGGTCTACGAGCAGTACTTC. The V call is TRBV2, the J call TRBJ2-7; 10 bases align to TRBD1. CDR1 SNHLY and CDR2 FYNNEI come from the germline V gene. This CDR3 contains 15 residues. With 6 bases clipped from V and 3 bases from J, the junction kept 8 bases outside the gene matches.

The gene calls are TRBV7-9 and TRBJ2-2; weak D call: TRBD2 (6 bases). This CDR3 region has 18 residues. Trimming took off 6 bases at V and 2 bases at J, with 22 bases between the two ends. Germline loops: CDR1 SEHNR, CDR2 FQNEAQ (reference sequence). This CDR3 reads CASRPSGLPRRNTGELFF. For the CDR3, the DNA is TGTGCCAGCAGACCTTCGGGACTCCCCAGGAGAAACACCGGGGAGCTGTTTTTT.

This clone was detected only a few times. This chain joins TRBV14 and TRBJ1-6; no clear D gene. This CDR3 has 17 residues. Germline V CDR1 and CDR2: SGHDN, FVKESK. The V end lost 0 bases, the J end lost 0 bases, and 9 bases lay between the germline ends. The DNA of the CDR3 is TGTGCCAGCAGCCAAGATCGCAGAAGCTCCTATAATTCACCCCTCCACTTT. Translation: CASSQDRRSSYNSPLHF.

The chain joins TRBV2 to TRBJ1-2, with TRBD1 matching 9 bases. The trim removed 8 bases at V and 1 base at J, leaving 8 bases unmatched. This CDR3 region has 15 residues. Germline V gene data show CDR1 as SNHLY and CDR2 as FYNNEI. The CDR3 region is CASGSQGASNYGYTF. CDR3 nucleotides: TGTGCCAGCGGATCACAGGGGGCGAGTAACTATGGCTACACCTTC.

This rearrangement joins TRBV5-1 to TRBJ2-5, with 9 positions matching TRBD2. The V segment lost 1 base and the J segment 5 bases; nucleotides outside the gene matches: 21. The CDR3 spans 20 residues. Germline CDR1 SGHRS, CDR2 YFSETQ. The CDR3 sequence: CASSLTRDSGSIGVWETQYF. CDR3 sequence (DNA): TGCGCCAGCAGCTTGACTAGGGATAGCGGGAGTATTGGGGTGTGGGAGACCCAGTACTTC.

The CDR3 is CASSEEWANQETQYF. The CDR3 DNA sequence: TGTGCCAGCAGTGAAGAATGGGCGAACCAAGAGACCCAGTACTTC. The rearrangement joins TRBV6-1 to TRBJ2-5, with no clear D. CDR1 MNHNS and CDR2 SASEGT come from the germline V gene. Trimming stripped 1 base from V and 0 bases from J, with 9 bases between. This CDR3 region has 15 residues.

The V and J genes are TRBV6-5 and TRBJ1-3; 7 bases match TRBD1. Trimming at V came to 7 bases and at J to 1 base, leaving 7 bases not matched to a gene. The germline V gene has CDR1 MNHEY and CDR2 SVGAGI. The CDR3 covers 15 residues. The CDR3 nucleotides are TGTGCCAGCACTTTCATCAGGGGGTCTGGAAACACCATATATTTT. Protein: CASTFIRGSGNTIYF.

This chain uses TRBV5-1 with TRBJ2-5, with TRBD1 identical over 10 bases. With 4 bases clipped from V and 1 base from J, the junction kept 13 bases outside the gene matches. This CDR3 comprises 18 residues. Looked up from germline, CDR1 is SGHRS and CDR2 is YFSETQ. The CDR3 DNA reads as TGCGCCAGCAGCCTCGGACAGGGGGGAGTTATTCCCCAAGAGACCCAGTACTTC. Translation: CASSLGQGGVIPQETQYF. Drawing the rest from reference TRBV5-1 and TRBJ2-5, the complete variable domain is KAGVTQTPRYLIKTRGQQVTLSCSPISGHRSVSWYQQTPGQGLQFLFEYFSETQRNKGNFPGRFSGRQFSNSRSEMNVSTLELGDSALYLCASSLGQGGVIPQETQYFGPGTRLLVL.